This TCR beta chain came from a study of blood T cell repertoires in COVID-19. Study-level information: Whether acute or convalescent, the COVID-19 samples came from the United States, Italy and Spain. PBMCs, B-cell-depleted T cells, or T cells provided the cDNA or gDNA that made up the material.

V was cut by 5 bases and J by 1 base, with 14 bases left in between. The CDR3 spans 15 residues. CDR1 is SQVTM and CDR2 is ANQGSEA in the germline V gene. In the study's own analysis: Cell counts per sample came from amplifying reference gene primers. Data came from immunoSEQ multiplex PCR; TCRdb stores just in-frame clones and leaves some out. The V and J calls and clone size are taken from that table; D and trimming were inferred from the DNA. This table holds 200,000 to 300,000 clones, 85% to 90% found once. The study drew participants aged about 18 to 95 years from about two dozen US areas. The specimen sequenced was PBMCs or T cells enriched from blood (not recorded which). The chain employs TRBV29-1 and TRBJ2-2; tentative D call: TRBD1 (6 bases). The TCR originated in a woman in her 30s who had recovered from COVID-19. The CDR3 loop is CSVLQGSGNTGELFF. CDR3 in DNA: TGCAGCGTTTTGCAGGGGTCGGGGAACACCGGGGAGCTGTTTTTT.